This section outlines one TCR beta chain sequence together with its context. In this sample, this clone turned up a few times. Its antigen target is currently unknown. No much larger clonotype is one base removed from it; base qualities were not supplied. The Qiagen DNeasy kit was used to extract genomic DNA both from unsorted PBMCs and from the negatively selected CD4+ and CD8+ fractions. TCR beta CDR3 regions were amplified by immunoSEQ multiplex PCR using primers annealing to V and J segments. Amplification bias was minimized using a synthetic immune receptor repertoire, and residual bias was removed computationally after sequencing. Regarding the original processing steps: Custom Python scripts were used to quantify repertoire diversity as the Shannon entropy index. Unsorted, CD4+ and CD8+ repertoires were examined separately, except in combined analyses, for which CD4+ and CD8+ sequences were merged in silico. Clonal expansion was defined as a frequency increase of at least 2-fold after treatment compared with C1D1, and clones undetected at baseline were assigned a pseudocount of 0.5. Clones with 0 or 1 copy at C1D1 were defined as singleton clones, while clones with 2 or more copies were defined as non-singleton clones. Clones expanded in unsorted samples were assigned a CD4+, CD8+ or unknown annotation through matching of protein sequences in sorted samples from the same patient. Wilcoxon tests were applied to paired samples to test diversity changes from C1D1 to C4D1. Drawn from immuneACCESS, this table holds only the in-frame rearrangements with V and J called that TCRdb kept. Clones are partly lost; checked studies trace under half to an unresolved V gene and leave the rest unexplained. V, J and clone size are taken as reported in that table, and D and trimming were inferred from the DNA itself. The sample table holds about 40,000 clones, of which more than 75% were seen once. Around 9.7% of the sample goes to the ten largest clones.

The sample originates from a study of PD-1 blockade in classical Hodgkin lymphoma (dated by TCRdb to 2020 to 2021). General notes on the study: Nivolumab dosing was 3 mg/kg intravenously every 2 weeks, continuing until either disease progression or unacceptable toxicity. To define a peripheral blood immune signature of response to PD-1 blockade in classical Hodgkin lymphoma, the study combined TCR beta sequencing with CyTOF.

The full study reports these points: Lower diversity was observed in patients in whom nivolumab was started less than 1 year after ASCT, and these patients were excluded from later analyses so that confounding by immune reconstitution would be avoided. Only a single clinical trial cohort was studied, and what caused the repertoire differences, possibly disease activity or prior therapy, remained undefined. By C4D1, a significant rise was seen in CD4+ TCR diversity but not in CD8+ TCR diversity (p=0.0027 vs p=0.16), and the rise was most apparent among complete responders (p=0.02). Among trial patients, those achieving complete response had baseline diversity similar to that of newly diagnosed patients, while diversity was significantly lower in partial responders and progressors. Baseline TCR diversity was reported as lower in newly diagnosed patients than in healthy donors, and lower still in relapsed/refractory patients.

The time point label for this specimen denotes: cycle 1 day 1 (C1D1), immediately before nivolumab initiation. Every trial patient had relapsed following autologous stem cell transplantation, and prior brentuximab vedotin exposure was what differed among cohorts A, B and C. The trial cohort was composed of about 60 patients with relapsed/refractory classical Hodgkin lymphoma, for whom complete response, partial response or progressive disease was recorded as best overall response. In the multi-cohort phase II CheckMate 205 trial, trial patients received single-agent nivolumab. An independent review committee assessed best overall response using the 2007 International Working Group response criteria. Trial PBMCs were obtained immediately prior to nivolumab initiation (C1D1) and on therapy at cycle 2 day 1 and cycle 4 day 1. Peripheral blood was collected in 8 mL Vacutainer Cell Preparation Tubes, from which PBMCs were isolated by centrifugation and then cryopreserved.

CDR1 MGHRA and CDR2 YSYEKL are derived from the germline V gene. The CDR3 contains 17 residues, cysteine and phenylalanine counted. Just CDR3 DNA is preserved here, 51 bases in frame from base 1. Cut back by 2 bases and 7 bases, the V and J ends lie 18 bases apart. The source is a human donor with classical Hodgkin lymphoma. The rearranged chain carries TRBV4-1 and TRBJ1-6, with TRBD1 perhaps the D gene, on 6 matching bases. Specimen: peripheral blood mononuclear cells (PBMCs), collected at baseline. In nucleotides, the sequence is TGCGCCAGCAGCCAAATCACCGCAGGGGTAGGGAATTCACCCCTCCACTTT. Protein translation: CASSQITAGVGNSPLHF.